The 17 T cell receptor beta chains listed next were all sequenced from one sample in a study of OX40 agonist ivuxolimab in advanced cancers. Assay: immunoSEQ multiplex PCR; the TCRdb copy retains only in-frame clones and omits some. Found here are about 93,000 clones, about 91% of them singletons; the top ten hold 0.4% to 0.55%. This specimen was CD4+ or CD8+ T cells sorted from blood, taken in a trial of the OX40 agonist ivuxolimab. These receptor sequences come from an adult with an advanced solid tumor such as melanoma, head and neck, liver or kidney cancer.

The chain has TRBV7-9 and TRBJ1-2; weak D call: TRBD1 (5 bases). The CDR3 is 14 amino acids. Germline V lookup: CDR1 SEHNR, CDR2 FQNEAQ (reference sequence). The V end was cut by 5 bases, the J end by 4 bases, with 14 bases between. As DNA, the CDR3 is TGTGCCAGCAGCGTAAGCGGGACTGCCTATGGCTACACCTTC. This gives the protein CASSVSGTAYGYTF.

This CDR3 reads CASSPQPGELFF. CDR3 nucleotides: TGTGCCAGCTCACCACAGCCCGGGGAGCTGTTTTTT. The rearrangement uses TRBV18 and TRBJ2-2; D unclear. In germline, CDR1 is KGHSH, CDR2 LQKENI. Trimming took off 1 base at V and 6 bases at J, with 3 bases between the two ends. The length of the CDR3 is 12 residues.

The chain joins TRBV18 to TRBJ2-1; D is possibly TRBD2 (6 bases). CDR3 length: 13 residues. Germline CDR1 reads KGHSH; CDR2 reads LQKENI. The V gene lost 3 bases and the J gene lost 7 bases, with 10 bases spanning the gap. CDR3 region: CASSPLEGNEQFF. The CDR3 nucleotides are TGTGCCAGCTCACCTTTGGAGGGAAATGAGCAGTTCTTC.

The chain links TRBV30 to TRBJ2-7; tentative D call: TRBD1 (6 bases). Between the trimmed V and J ends, which lost 3 bases and 4 bases, there was a span of 16 bases. CDR1 and CDR2 from the germline V gene are GTSNPN and SVGIG (reference sequence). This CDR3 is 14 amino acids long. DNA of the CDR3: TGTGCCTGGAGCCGAGGGGGTTTTAGGTACGAGCAGTACTTC. Protein sequence: CAWSRGGFRYEQYF.

The chain has TRBV18 and TRBJ1-1, with D possibly being TRBD1 (6 bases). The CDR3 extends over 15 amino acids. The V and J ends lost 3 bases and 0 bases respectively, with 11 bases between them. Germline V gives CDR1 KGHSH, CDR2 LQKENI. As DNA, the CDR3 is TGTGCCAGCTCACCGACAGGTGGGGTGAACACTGAAGCTTTCTTT. The encoded protein is CASSPTGGVNTEAFF.

V is TRBV30 and J is TRBJ1-5; D is unclear. The CDR3 sequence is 14 residues long. Germline assignment: CDR1 GTSNPN and CDR2 SVGIG (reference sequence). V gave up 2 bases and J gave up 1 base, with 9 bases separating them. This CDR3 reads CAWSSKESNQPQHF. The CDR3 nucleotides read TGTGCCTGGAGTTCGAAGGAGAGCAATCAGCCCCAGCATTTT. Based on the CDR3 plus reference TRBV30 and TRBJ1-5, the full variable domain is SQTIHQWPATLVQPVGSPLSLECTVEGTSNPNLYWYRQAAGRGLQLLFYSVGIGQISSEVPQNLSASRPQDRQFILSSKKLLLSDSGFYLCAWSSKESNQPQHFGDGTRLSIL.

The V gene is TRBV5-4, the J gene TRBJ2-5; 13 bases align to TRBD2. V trimming: 2 bases; J trimming: 5 bases; junction bases outside the gene matches: 3. The germline V gene has CDR1 SGHNT and CDR2 YYREEE (reference sequence). The CDR3 loop spans 15 amino acids. The CDR3 DNA reads as TGTGCCAGCAGCTTCACTAGCGGGGGGGCCGAGACCCAGTACTTC. It yields the protein CASSFTSGGAETQYF. The variable domain in full, completed from reference TRBV5-4 and TRBJ2-5, reads ETGVTQSPTHLIKTRGQQVTLRCSSQSGHNTVSWYQQALGQGPQFIFQYYREEENGRGNFPPRFSGLQFPNYSSELNVNALELDDSALYLCASSFTSGGAETQYFGPGTRLLVL.

V usage is TRBV6-1 and J usage is TRBJ2-7; D might be TRBD2 (6 bases). Looked up from germline, CDR1 is MNHNS and CDR2 is SASEGT. Deletions cut 1 base from V and 7 bases from J, with 20 bases between. CDR3 length equals 16 residues. CDR3 region: CASSEEVRDPRGEQYF. The CDR3, as DNA: TGTGCCAGCAGTGAAGAGGTCAGGGACCCTCGGGGGGAGCAGTACTTC.

V is TRBV27 and J is TRBJ2-1; 9 bases fit TRBD2. Germline V CDR1 and CDR2: MNHEY, SMNVEV (reference sequence). The V gene end was trimmed by 4 bases and the J gene end by 9 bases; junction bases not matched to a gene: 13. CDR3 length equals 16 residues. The CDR3, as DNA: TGTGCCAGCAGTTCCAAAAGCGGGAGGCCCCCCAGTGAGCAGTTCTTC. This encodes CASSSKSGRPPSEQFF.

In its sample, this clone was seen a few times. The chain has TRBV11-3 and TRBJ1-2; unclear D gene. The germline V gene has CDR1 SGHNT and CDR2 YENEEA. V gave up 2 bases and J gave up 5 bases, with 12 bases separating them. This CDR3 is 14 amino acids long. This CDR3 is CASSLSWTSYGYTF. CDR3 in DNA: TGTGCCAGCAGCTTATCTTGGACGTCGTATGGCTACACCTTC.

This chain uses TRBV7-8 with TRBJ1-5; D is undetermined. CDR3 length: 13 residues. The germline CDR1 and CDR2 sequences are SGHVS and FQNEAQ. Trimming removed 4 bases at V and 0 bases at J, with 4 bases between. CDR3 loop: CASSSRSNQPQHF. DNA for the CDR3: TGTGCCAGCAGCTCCCGTAGCAATCAGCCCCAGCATTTT. The whole variable domain, filled in from reference TRBV7-8 and TRBJ1-5, reads GAGVSQSPRYKVAKRGQDVALRCDPISGHVSLFWYQQALGQGPEFLTYFQNEAQLDKSGLPSDRFFAERPEGSVSTLKIQRTQQEDSAVYLCASSSRSNQPQHFGDGTRLSIL.

J is TRBJ2-1 and V is TRBV6-1; D might be TRBD2 (6 bases). Trimming removed 6 bases at V and 6 bases at J, with 18 bases between. This CDR3 contains 15 residues. Germline loops: CDR1 MNHNS, CDR2 SASEGT. CDR3: CASSPNAGSANEQFF. In DNA, the CDR3 is TGTGCCAGCAGCCCCAATGCGGGGTCGGCCAATGAGCAGTTCTTC.

The CDR3 nucleotides read TGTGCCAGCAAAGAAACTAGTAGTGGCACAGATACGCAGTATTTT. Translating it yields CASKETSSGTDTQYF. The genes are TRBV2 and TRBJ2-3, with D perhaps TRBD2 (5 bases). The germline V gene encodes CDR1 SNHLY and CDR2 FYNNEI. The CDR3 is made up of 15 amino acids. Trimming took 7 bases from V and 1 from J, leaving 15 bases between them.

V is TRBV7-2 and J is TRBJ2-7, with TRBD1 as a possible D gene (7 bases). Trimming took 0 bases from V and 3 from J, leaving 24 bases between them. CDR3 length: 19 residues. From germline, CDR1 is SGHTA and CDR2 FQGNSA. This CDR3 reads CASSLADTAGQRPSYEQYF. The CDR3 DNA is TGTGCCAGCAGCTTAGCGGACACGGCGGGACAGCGACCAAGCTACGAGCAGTACTTC. The full variable domain, its missing parts supplied by reference TRBV7-2 and TRBJ2-7, is GAGVSQSPSNKVTEKGKDVELRCDPISGHTALYWYRQSLGQGLEFLIYFQGNSAPDKSGLPSDRFSAERTGGSVSTLTIQRTQQEDSAVYLCASSLADTAGQRPSYEQYFGPGTRLTVT.

The genes are TRBV5-4 and TRBJ2-7; 7 positions match TRBD1. Germline values: CDR1 SGHNT, CDR2 YYREEE (reference sequence). V dropped 4 bases and J dropped 2; count of bases not matched to a gene: 6. The CDR3 is 14 residues long. CDR3 protein: CASSARTGAYEQYF. Written as DNA, the CDR3 is TGTGCCAGCAGCGCACGGACAGGAGCCTACGAGCAGTACTTC.

This chain links TRBV6-6 with TRBJ1-1; no definite D call. Germline-derived CDR1 and CDR2 are MNHNY and SVGAGI (reference sequence). This CDR3 region has 13 residues. V dropped 6 bases and J dropped 2 bases, with 10 bases sitting between them. The DNA of the CDR3 is TGTGCCAGCAGATCGACTGCTAACACTGAAGCTTTCTTT. Translating it yields CASRSTANTEAFF.

V is TRBV19 and J is TRBJ2-1; 7 positions match TRBD1. The CDR3 contains 14 residues. After removal of 3 bases from V and 7 bases from J, the junction contained 6 bases not matched to a gene. Germline V gene lookup returns CDR1 LNHDA and CDR2 SQIVND (reference sequence). The CDR3 nucleotides are TGTGCCAGTAGTATCAACAGGGGATTGAATGAGCAGTTCTTC. It encodes CASSINRGLNEQFF. Combining the CDR3 with reference TRBV19 and TRBJ2-1 gives the whole variable domain DGGITQSPKYLFRKEGQNVTLSCEQNLNHDAMYWYRQDPGQGLRLIYYSQIVNDFQKGDIAEGYSVSREKKESFPLTVTSAQKNPTAFYLCASSINRGLNEQFFGPGTRLTVL.